These 13 T cell receptor beta chains were sequenced from one sample in a study of blood T cells in healthy people across ages. A second PCR of about 7 to 12 cycles used a sample-barcoded 5' primer and a J-beta primer mix. TCRdb redid the calling of the 5' RACE reads with MiXCR, one entry per CDR3 protein. This sample has 750,000 or so distinct CDR3 sequences, with more than 20% found just once. This sample was shared with a second study, whose subject was T cells of mothers and their children.

Sequencing input: blood. These receptors came from a boy between 10 and 17 years old in good health.

This clonotype has only a few counts. The genes are TRBV20-1 and TRBJ2-7, with 7 positions matching TRBD2. Per germline, CDR1 DFQATT and CDR2 SNEGSKA (reference sequence). After removal of 6 bases from V and 1 base from J, the junction contained 12 bases not matched to a gene. CDR3 length: 15 amino acids. CDR3 in DNA: TGCAGTGCCAAGAGAGGTAATAGCGGGTCCTACGAGCAGTACTTC. Amino acids: CSAKRGNSGSYEQYF.

This chain uses TRBV5-1 with TRBJ2-5; the D is unclear. Trimming shortened V by 0 bases and J by 5 bases, and 11 bases separated the two germline ends. The germline V gene encodes CDR1 SGHRS and CDR2 YFSETQ. The CDR3 contains 14 residues. The CDR3 region is CASSLEADEETQYF. The CDR3 DNA follows: TGCGCCAGCAGCTTGGAGGCCGATGAGGAGACCCAGTACTTC.

In this sample, this clonotype turned up a few times. One junction end does not reproduce the germline sequence, and a read error may be involved. The chain couples TRBV7-8 to TRBJ2-7; tentatively, D is TRBD2 (5 bases). The V gene's germline CDR1 is SGHVS and CDR2 FQNEAQ. The CDR3 extends over 18 amino acids. The CDR3 sequence: CASSPRGPTITGSHEQYF. In DNA, the CDR3 is TGTGCCAGCAGCCCCCGCGGGCCAACTATCACGGGCTCCCACGAGCAGTACTTC. Variable domain in full (rest from reference TRBV7-8 and TRBJ2-7): GAGVSQSPRYKVAKRGQDVALRCDPISGHVSLFWYQQALGQGPEFLTYFQNEAQLDKSGLPSDRFFAERPEGSVSTLKIQRTQQEDSAVYLCASSPRGPTITGSHEQYFGPGTRLTVT.

This clonotype is a singleton in its sample. V is TRBV20-1 and J is TRBJ1-4; D may be TRBD1 (6 bases). Germline values: CDR1 DFQATT, CDR2 SNEGSKA (reference sequence). The CDR3 is 14 residues long. V lost 6 bases to trimming and J lost 0 bases, with 11 bases between them. CDR3 in amino acids: CSAEQGATNEKLFF. DNA for the CDR3: TGCAGTGCGGAACAGGGTGCAACTAATGAAAAACTGTTTTTT.

The sample holds a few counts of this clonotype. This chain links TRBV5-1 with TRBJ1-1; a weak D match, TRBD1 (5 bases). Germline V gene lookup returns CDR1 SGHRS and CDR2 YFSETQ. The CDR3 runs 13 residues. Trimming took off 3 bases at V and 7 bases at J, with 13 bases between the two ends. The CDR3 coding sequence is TGCGCCAGCAGCTGGGACCTGGGGGTTGAAGCTTTCTTT. Translated, it gives CASSWDLGVEAFF.

V and J are TRBV3-1 and TRBJ2-3; 8 bases line up with TRBD2. V gave up 4 bases and J gave up 2 bases; unmatched junction bases: 11. CDR1 is LGHDT and CDR2 is YNNKEL in the germline V gene (reference sequence). The CDR3 has 17 residues. The chain's CDR3 is CASSPLRPLADTDTQYF. For the CDR3, the DNA is TGTGCCAGCAGCCCCCTCCGCCCACTAGCGGACACAGATACGCAGTATTTT.

This clonotype has a handful of counts. The chain joins TRBV7-9 to TRBJ1-4, with a possible D match to TRBD1 (5 bases). The V gene lost 4 bases and the J gene lost 0 bases, with 21 bases spanning the gap. Germline CDR1 SEHNR, CDR2 FQNEAQ (reference sequence). This CDR3 contains 19 residues. The CDR3 reads CASSWDWTYGSATNEKLFF. CDR3 DNA: TGTGCCAGCAGCTGGGACTGGACCTACGGTTCTGCAACTAATGAAAAACTGTTTTTT.

The gene calls are TRBV4-1 and TRBJ2-7; D call uncertain. V was clipped by 0 bases and J by 7 bases, with 19 bases between them. CDR3 size: 16 residues. Germline lookup yields CDR1 MGHRA and CDR2 YSYEKL. The chain's CDR3 is CASSQDLVRNMDEQYF. CDR3 sequence (DNA): TGCGCCAGCAGCCAAGATCTTGTCAGAAATATGGATGAGCAGTACTTC.

The chain recombines TRBV7-2 with TRBJ2-5, with 7 bases fitting TRBD1. CDR1 and CDR2 from the germline V gene are SGHTA and FQGNSA. The CDR3 totals 15 residues. V lost 5 bases to trimming and J lost 2 bases; unmatched junction nucleotides: 8. CDR3: CASSRHRDRQETQYF. In DNA form, the CDR3 reads TGTGCCAGCAGCAGACACCGGGACAGACAAGAGACCCAGTACTTC.

About this clonotype: A much larger clone sits a single nucleotide away, making a read error possible. The chain links TRBV19 to TRBJ1-1; possibly TRBD1 for D (5 bases). The CDR3 is 13 residues long. V lost 3 bases and J 1 base, leaving 6 bases between the germline ends. Germline V gene lookup returns CDR1 LNHDA and CDR2 SQIVND (reference sequence). The CDR3 nucleotides are TGTGCCAGTAGTATTAGGGGGAACACTGAAGCTTTCTTT. Protein: CASSIRGNTEAFF.

This clonotype was detected a few times. CDR3 sequence: CASGNPNEKLFF. CDR3 sequence (DNA): TGTGCCAGCGGGAACCCTAATGAAAAACTGTTTTTT. This rearrangement joins TRBV6-1 to TRBJ1-4; D remains unclear. CDR1 is MNHNS, CDR2 SASEGT, per germline. CDR3 length: 12 residues. Trimming took off 8 bases at V and 3 bases at J, with 7 bases between the two ends.

This chain links TRBV11-2 with TRBJ2-6; D gene uncertain. Per germline, CDR1 SGHAT and CDR2 FQNNGV. CDR3 size: 17 residues. The germline V and J ends were trimmed by 2 bases and 4 bases, with 15 bases remaining between them. The CDR3 coding sequence is TGTGCCAGCAGCTTACCATTACACGGTCCCGGGGCCAACGTCCTGACTTTC. It translates to CASSLPLHGPGANVLTF.

The gene calls are TRBV6-2 or TRBV6-3 and TRBJ2-5; D may be TRBD1 or TRBD2 (5 bases each). The DNA end lines up better with TRBJ2-7; the J call may be wrong. The CDR3 is made up of 14 amino acids. Germline V gene lookup returns CDR1 MNHEY and CDR2 SVGEGT. The DNA for the CDR3 is TGTGCCAGCAGTGACCCGGGACCGAAGGGCGAGCAGTACTTC. Translating gives CASSDPGPKGEQYF.